This entry features one T cell receptor (beta chain) sequence. Its antigen is not known. TCRdb reprocessed the reads via MiXCR and lists one record per CDR3 protein. The sample records about 700,000 distinct CDR3 sequences, about 30% being singletons. The CDR3 extends over 16 amino acids. Unmatched junction bases numbered 12, after V lost 5 bases and J lost 2 bases. The germline gives CDR1 SGHVS, CDR2 FNYEAQ. This sample is drawn from a study of T cell repertoires in cytomegalovirus infection. Study as a whole: Carrying CMV and the relevant HLA type showed in public TCR beta signatures. Whole-study results and caveats: HLA-C-restricted CMV-specific TCR beta clonotypes prevailed in the ex vivo response.

The V and J genes are TRBV7-6 and TRBJ2-7; 7 bases match TRBD2. This receptor was obtained from a human donor in good health (CMV status not recorded). Some clones in this sample may be carry-over from other donors' samples. The starting material was cultured PBMCs, obtained from culture after CMV antigen stimulation. The CDR3 nucleotides read TGTGCCAGCAGCGGATGGTCGGGGGGTTCCACCTACGAGCAGTACTTC. Protein sequence: CASSGWSGGSTYEQYF.